These 2 T cell receptor beta chains were sequenced from one sample in a study of neurological immune-mediated disorders. MiXCR, applied by TCRdb to the 5' RACE reads, yields one record per CDR3 protein. The sample records around 64,000 distinct CDR3 sequences, roughly 3.1% being singletons. The sequenced material came from PBMCs. Receptors originate from a woman in her fifties or sixties with multiple sclerosis.

With respect to this clonotype: This may be a read error, as it is one base from a much larger clone. The chain couples TRBV19 to TRBJ1-6; D perhaps matches TRBD1 (5 bases). Germline V gives CDR1 LNHDA, CDR2 SQIVND (reference sequence). The CDR3 length is 15 residues. The CDR3 DNA follows: TGTGCCCCGAACCGGCCAGGGTCTACAAATTCACACCTCCACTTT. This translates into CAPNRPGSTNSHLHF.

In its sample, this clonotype was seen many times. V is TRBV5-1 and J is TRBJ2-7; D is uncertain. Trimming pared 1 base from V and 4 bases from J, leaving 6 bases between. Germline lookup yields CDR1 SGHRS and CDR2 YFSETQ. The CDR3 extends over 12 amino acids. The CDR3 region is CASSLNEYEQYF. CDR3 DNA sequence: TGCGCCAGCAGCTTGAATGAATACGAGCAGTACTTC.